This T cell receptor beta chain was retrieved from a study of CD8+CD57+ T cells in acquired aplastic anemia. In the study overall: Around 3.5 ug was the average amount of DNA from sorted CD4+ and CD8+ cells. Average CD4+ read depth in healthy donors was around 9.9 million reads.

Study-level points and caveats: The same twenty-nine CD8+ CDR3 sequences occurred in patients and in controls. Patients and controls were not found to differ significantly in CD8+ Simpson's diversity.

Investigators profiled TCR beta VDJ and CDR3 from genomic DNA template. TCRdb reprocessed the reads with MiXCR, giving one entry per CDR3 protein. The repertoire holds approximately 160,000 distinct CDR3 sequences, with around 45% as singletons. At least ten counts were recorded for this clonotype. Its matching antigen is unknown. The sample consisted of sorted CD4+, CD8+, or CD8+CD57+ T cells (not recorded which) from PBMCs. This TCR was sampled from a human donor in good health.

The CDR3 reads CASKLVTSGLPGELFF. The DNA for the CDR3 is TGCGCCAGCAAGCTGGTGACTAGCGGTCTGCCCGGGGAGCTGTTTTTT. The V call is TRBV5-1, the J call TRBJ2-2; 9 bases match TRBD2. The CDR3 has 16 amino acids. The trim removed 6 bases at V and 6 bases at J, leaving 12 bases unmatched. Germline V gives CDR1 SGHRS, CDR2 YFSETQ.